This TCR beta chain stems from a study of CD4 and CD8 cells across lung adenocarcinoma regions. Germline trimming cut 11 bases from V and 4 bases from J; bases unmatched to any gene: 12. CDR1 is WSHSY and CDR2 is SAAADI in the germline V gene. This CDR3 has 15 residues. A single record per CDR3 protein comes from TCRdb applying MiXCR to the PCR reads. The table has around 20,000 distinct CDR3 sequences, around 46% seen once. Localized lung adenocarcinoma, a non-small cell lung cancer, affected the donors. Sequencing was carried out using CD8+ T cells from the margin of a lung tumor. The receptor's source is a male donor with lung adenocarcinoma. The CD4 and CD8 labels of this study may be unreliable. This chain connects TRBV10-2 to TRBJ2-5; 11 bases fit TRBD2. CDR3 loop: CAGGQATSGAETQYF. CDR3 nucleotides: TGCGCCGGGGGGCAAGCGACTAGCGGGGCAGAGACCCAGTACTTC.